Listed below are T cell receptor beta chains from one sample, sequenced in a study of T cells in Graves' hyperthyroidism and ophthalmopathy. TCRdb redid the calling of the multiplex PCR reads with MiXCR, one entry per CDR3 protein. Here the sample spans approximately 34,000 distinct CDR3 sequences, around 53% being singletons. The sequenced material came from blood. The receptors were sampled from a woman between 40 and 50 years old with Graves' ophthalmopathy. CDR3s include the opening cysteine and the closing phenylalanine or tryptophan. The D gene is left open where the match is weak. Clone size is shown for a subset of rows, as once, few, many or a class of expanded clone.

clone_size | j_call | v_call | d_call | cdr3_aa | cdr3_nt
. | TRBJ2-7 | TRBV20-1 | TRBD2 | CSASAPSGNEQYF | TGCAGTGCTTCTGCCCCTAGCGGGAACGAGCAGTACTTC
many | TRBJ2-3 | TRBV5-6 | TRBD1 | CASSLGQAYTDTQYF | TGTGCCAGCAGCTTAGGACAGGCGTACACAGATACGCAGTATTTT
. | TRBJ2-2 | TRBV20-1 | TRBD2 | CSASRPSGSRGELFF | TGCAGTGCCTCCCGGCCTAGCGGGAGTCGGGGTGAGCTGTTTTTT
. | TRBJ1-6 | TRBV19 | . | CASSQRGNSPLHF | TGTGCCAGTAGTCAAAGGGGGAATTCACCCCTCCACTTT
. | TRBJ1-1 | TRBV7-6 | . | CASSLAGGTEALF | TGTGCCAGCAGCTTAGCGGGGGGCACGGAAGCTCTCTTT
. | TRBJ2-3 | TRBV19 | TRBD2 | CASSILAGAPGVTQYF | TGTGCCAGTAGTATTCTAGCGGGAGCCCCCGGTGTTACGCAGTATTTT
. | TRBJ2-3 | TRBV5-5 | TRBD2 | CASSTFTSGAYNEQYF | TGTGCCAGCAGCACCTTCACTAGCGGGGCCTACAATGAGCAGTATTTT
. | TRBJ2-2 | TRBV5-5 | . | CASRGGGLRSGELFF | TGTGCCAGCAGGGGTGGAGGCCTACGAAGCGGGGAGCTGTTTTTT
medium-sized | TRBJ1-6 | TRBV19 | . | CASSVGPYNSPLHF | TGTGCCAGTAGTGTGGGTCCCTATAATTCACCCCTCCACTTT
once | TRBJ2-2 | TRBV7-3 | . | CASSLGSGTGELFF | TGTGCCAGCAGCTTAGGGTCAGGGACCGGGGAGCTGTTTTTT
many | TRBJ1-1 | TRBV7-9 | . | CASSLGHQNTEAFF | TGTGCCAGCAGCTTAGGACACCAGAACACTGAAGCTTTCTTT
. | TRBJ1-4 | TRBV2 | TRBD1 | CASSRTGEDEKLFF | TGTGCCAGCTCTCGGACAGGGGAGGATGAAAAACTGTTTTTT
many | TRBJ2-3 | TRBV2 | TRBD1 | CASRGGDRITDTQYF | TGTGCCAGCAGGGGCGGGGACAGGATCACAGATACGCAGTATTTT
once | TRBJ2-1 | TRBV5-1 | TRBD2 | CASSLAGASGTYNEQFF | TGCGCCAGCAGCTTGGCCGGGGCTAGCGGGACTTACAATGAGCAGTTCTTC
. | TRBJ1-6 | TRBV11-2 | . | CASSSGPYNSPLHF | TGTGCCAGCAGCTCCGGGCCCTATAATTCACCCCTCCACTTT
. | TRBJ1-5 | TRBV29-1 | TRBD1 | CSAWSGQGNLNNQPQHF | TGCAGCGCCTGGTCGGGACAGGGGAACCTTAACAATCAGCCCCAGCATTTT
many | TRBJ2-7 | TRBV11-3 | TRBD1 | CASSLGGTGNDEQYF | TGTGCCAGCAGCTTAGGAGGGACAGGGAATGACGAGCAGTACTTC
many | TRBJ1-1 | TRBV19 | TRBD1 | CASSTGTGVLNTEAFF | TGTGCCAGTAGTACGGGGACAGGGGTTTTGAACACTGAAGCTTTCTTT
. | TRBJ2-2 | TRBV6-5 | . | CASSPDRGAGELFF | TGTGCCAGCAGTCCAGACAGAGGGGCCGGGGAGCTGTTTTTT
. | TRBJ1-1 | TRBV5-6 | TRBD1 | CASSLIGTGRTEASF | TGTGCCAGCAGCTTAATAGGGACAGGGCGGACGGAAGCTTCCTTT
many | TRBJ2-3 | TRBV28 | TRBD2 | CASSLTSGSGTQYF | TGTGCCAGCAGTTTAACTAGCGGATCAGGTACGCAGTATTTT
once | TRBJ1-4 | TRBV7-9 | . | CASSRGMSEKLFF | TGTGCCAGCAGCAGGGGGATGAGTGAAAAACTGTTTTTT
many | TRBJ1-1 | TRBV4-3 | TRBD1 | CASSRDRVLFPEAFF | TGCGCCAGCAGCCGAGACAGGGTTCTTTTCCCTGAAGCTTTCTTT
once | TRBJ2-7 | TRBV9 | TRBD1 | CASSYGTGPYEQYF | TGTGCCAGCAGCTACGGGACAGGACCCTACGAGCAGTACTTC
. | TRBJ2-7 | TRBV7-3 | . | CASSPSWGSEQYF | TGTGCCAGCAGCCCCTCGTGGGGAAGCGAGCAGTACTTC
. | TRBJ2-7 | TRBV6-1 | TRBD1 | CASSGPGTGPYEQYF | TGTGCCAGCAGTGGACCTGGGACAGGGCCTTACGAGCAGTACTTC
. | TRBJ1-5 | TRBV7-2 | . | CAGSIRGGTSVQHF | TGTGCCGGCAGCATCCGGGGGGGGACTAGCGTCCAGCATTTT
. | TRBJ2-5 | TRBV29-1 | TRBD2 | CSVYAAGQNFGEAQYF | TGCAGCGTATATGCAGCGGGGCAGAATTTCGGAGAGGCCCAGTACTTC
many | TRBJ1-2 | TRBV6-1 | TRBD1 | CASSAQGTSNYGYTF | TGTGCCAGCAGCGCACAGGGGACTTCTAACTATGGCTACACCTTC
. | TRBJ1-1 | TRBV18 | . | CASSSPGQSTEAFF | TGTGCCAGCTCATCTCCGGGACAAAGCACTGAAGCTTTCTTT
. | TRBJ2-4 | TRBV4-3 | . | CASSLQGLAKNIQYF | TGCGCCAGCAGCCTCCAGGGGTTAGCCAAAAACATTCAGTACTTC